This T cell receptor beta chain was profiled in a study of blood T cell repertoires in COVID-19. The protocol was immunoSEQ multiplex PCR, while the TCRdb copy is restricted to in-frame clones and leaves out a portion. Of roughly 140,000 clones in the sample, about 81% are singletons; the top ten hold less than 4.5%. The CDR3 is 13 residues long. Trimming cost V 9 bases and J 3 bases, with 10 bases left between them. Germline values: CDR1 KGHDR, CDR2 SFDVKD. The clonotype comes from a woman older than 75 with acute or convalescent COVID-19. The specimen was peripheral blood. V usage is TRBV24-1 and J usage is TRBJ1-4; tentative D call: TRBD1 (5 bases). The CDR3 DNA follows: TGTGCCACCCGCAGACAGTCTAATGAAAAACTGTTTTTT. It codes for CATRRQSNEKLFF.